This T cell receptor (beta chain) was found in a study of regulatory T cells in long-lasting Graves disease. Time point described: persistent/refractory GD, antithyroid drugs over 5 years with positive TRAb. Extracted PBMC RNA gave rise to the TCR library. Patients hailed from an endocrinology department in Xi'an, China. Study-level points and caveats: The TCR repertoire of persistent Graves' patients was less diverse than that of newly diagnosed ones.

The sample holds many counts of this clonotype. Its antigen remains unidentified. With iRepertoire HTBI primers and Arm-PCR of CDR3 regions, TCR beta libraries were built. In the original analysis: 60 or so TRBV and 12 to 15 TRBJ segments were identified across samples. One entry per CDR3 protein results from TCRdb running MiXCR on the multiplex PCR reads. These V and J calls derive from TCRdb rather than the authors' analysis. The data hold 300,000 or so distinct CDR3 sequences, with less than 20% observed a single time. Germline CDR1 is SQVTM and CDR2 is ANQGSEA. Trimming took 6 bases from V and 4 from J; bases not matched to a gene: 18. The CDR3 is 17 residues long.

This TCR came from a female donor with Graves disease. The sample consisted of peripheral blood mononuclear cells (PBMCs), taken when the disease was refractory, from a patient treated with antithyroid drugs. This sequence joins TRBV29-1 and TRBJ2-7, with 10 bases that match TRBD1. The CDR3, as DNA: TGCAGCGTGAACTACGTCGTCGGGACAGGGGTTCCTTACGAGCAGTACTTC. It codes for CSVNYVVGTGVPYEQYF.